The rows below give T cell receptor beta chains drawn from one sample of a study of blood T cell repertoires in COVID-19. Repertoires were generated with immunoSEQ multiplex PCR, while TCRdb's copy carries only in-frame clones and drops some. In the table there are about 190,000 clones, just under 85% of which are singletons. Sequenced material: peripheral blood. These receptors were obtained from a woman in her 70s with active or convalescent COVID-19. The CDR3 runs from the conserved cysteine through the conserved F or W. Each record gives: clone size, D gene, J gene, V gene, CDR3 protein, CDR3 DNA. A D gene is named only where the DNA matches it firmly. For some rows the clone size is stated as once, few or many, or as a class when expanded; others skip it.

-	-	TRBJ1-4	TRBV6-1	CASSEGGAGEKLFF	TGTGCCAGCAGTGAAGGGGGCGCTGGGGAAAAACTGTTTTTT
once	-	TRBJ2-3	TRBV16	CASSQIVGVDTQYF	TGTGCCAGCAGCCAAATAGTCGGAGTAGATACGCAGTATTTT
-	-	TRBJ1-1	TRBV19	CASSMTRGAEAFF	TGTGCCAGTAGTATGACCAGGGGTGCGGAAGCTTTCTTT
-	-	TRBJ2-1	TRBV6-5	CASGLAEQFF	TGTGCCAGCGGGTTAGCGGAGCAGTTCTTC
-	TRBD1	TRBJ2-7	TRBV28	CASSSGGPLGHEQYF	TGTGCCAGCAGTTCAGGGGGCCCTCTGGGTCACGAGCAGTACTTC
-	-	TRBJ2-1	TRBV29-1	CSVATLGYNEQFF	TGCAGCGTAGCCACACTAGGTTACAATGAGCAGTTCTTC
-	-	TRBJ2-7	TRBV13	CASSFLGGIYEQYF	TGTGCCAGCAGCTTCCTAGGAGGCATCTACGAGCAGTACTTC
-	-	TRBJ2-7	TRBV10-3	CAISDRASSYEQYF	TGTGCCATCAGTGACAGGGCGAGCTCCTACGAGCAGTACTTC
once	TRBD2	TRBJ2-1	TRBV4-2	CASSQDPSGASGRNEQFF	TGTGCCAGCAGCCAGGACCCGAGCGGGGCTAGCGGGAGGAATGAGCAGTTCTTC
-	TRBD1	TRBJ2-1	TRBV4-1	CASSPNAGGYEQFF	TGCGCCAGCAGCCCTAACGCAGGGGGCTATGAGCAGTTCTTC
once	-	TRBJ2-7	TRBV6-2/TRBV6-3	CASSYRQGQPLDEQYF	TGTGCCAGCAGTTACAGGCAGGGCCAACCCCTGGACGAGCAGTACTTC
-	TRBD2	TRBJ2-1	TRBV3-1/TRBV3-2	CASRTSGRNEQFF	TGTGCCAGCAGAACTAGCGGGAGGAATGAGCAGTTCTTC
-	TRBD2	TRBJ2-2	TRBV7-3	CASSLNIRREPGELFF	TGTGCCAGCAGCTTAAATATTAGGCGGGAGCCCGGGGAGCTGTTTTTT
-	TRBD1	TRBJ2-7	TRBV7-2	CASSFGQGSYEQYF	TGTGCCAGCAGCTTTGGACAGGGATCCTACGAGCAGTACTTC
few	-	TRBJ1-5	TRBV18	CASSPAPLLTGYSNQPQHF	TGTGCCAGCTCACCAGCCCCACTGTTGACAGGCTATAGCAATCAGCCCCAGCATTTT
-	-	TRBJ2-2	TRBV13	CASSPTGYRGTGELFF	TGTGCCAGCAGCCCCACCGGGTACCGAGGGACCGGGGAGCTGTTTTTT
-	TRBD2	TRBJ2-4	TRBV9	CASSQGTSGRPGNIQYF	TGTGCCAGCAGCCAAGGGACTAGCGGGAGGCCGGGAAACATTCAGTACTTC
once	-	TRBJ2-3	TRBV28	CASSFIGTDTQYF	TGTGCCAGCAGTTTTATCGGCACAGATACGCAGTATTTT
few	-	TRBJ2-2	TRBV6-5	CASSYGKLFF	TGTGCCAGCAGTTATGGCAAGCTGTTTTTT
-	TRBD2	TRBJ2-3	TRBV3-1/TRBV3-2	CASSQDVSGRAADTQYF	TGTGCCAGCAGCCAAGATGTCAGCGGGAGGGCGGCCGATACGCAGTATTTT
-	-	TRBJ2-5	TRBV19	CASSITPRQNQYF	TGTGCCAGTAGTATAACCCCTCGACAGAACCAGTACTTC
once	TRBD1	TRBJ1-5	TRBV30	CAWSYQGQGNQPQHF	TGTGCCTGGAGCTATCAGGGACAGGGGAATCAGCCCCAGCATTTT
-	-	TRBJ2-1	TRBV7-2	CASSYIAGGTPRGASEQFF	TGTGCCAGCAGTTACATAGCGGGCGGGACACCGAGAGGGGCAAGTGAGCAGTTCTTC